Presented here are 21 T cell receptor beta chains from one specimen sequenced in a study of blood T cell repertoires in COVID-19. Here immunoSEQ multiplex PCR was the method, and the copy in TCRdb shows in-frame clones only, minus some. The sample has some 96,000 clones, approximately 86% seen once. Sequenced material: peripheral blood. The receptors shown here come from a man aged 50-60 years with active or convalescent COVID-19.

The CDR3 loop reads CASSAGYLVDGYTF. The CDR3, as DNA: TGCGCCAGCAGTGCGGGTTATCTGGTGGATGGCTACACCTTC. The chain carries TRBV10-2 and TRBJ1-2; D unresolved. The CDR3 has 14 amino acids. Germline V gene sequence: CDR1 WSHSY, CDR2 SAAADI. V lost 4 bases, J lost 6 bases, and 15 bases lay in between.

The CDR3 nucleotides read TGTGCCAGCCGTCCGTCTGGGCGGGAGGGCCGACGGCAAGAGACCCAGTACTTC. It codes for CASRPSGREGRRQETQYF. J is TRBJ2-5 and V is TRBV6-4; TRBD2 agrees at 9 bases. There are 18 residues in the CDR3. CDR1 is MRHNA, CDR2 SNTAGT, per germline. J gave up 2 bases and V 8 bases, and 18 bases lay outside the gene matches.

CDR3 sequence (DNA): TGTGCCAGCAGCTCGCAGGGATTCACTGAAGCTTTCTTT. Protein product: CASSSQGFTEAFF. J is TRBJ1-1 and V is TRBV7-8, with D tentatively TRBD1 (5 bases). Germline-derived CDR1 and CDR2 are SGHVS and FQNEAQ. The CDR3 extends over 13 amino acids. Trimming took 4 bases from V and 4 from J, leaving 10 bases between them.

V usage is TRBV10-3 and J usage is TRBJ1-2; no reliable D call. CDR1 and CDR2 from the germline V gene are ENHRY and SYGVKD. The germline V and J ends were trimmed by 6 bases and 4 bases, with 21 bases remaining between them. The CDR3 totals 16 residues. CDR3 coding DNA: TGTGCCATCAGCGTTGGATCCCGGCAGGCGGGCTATGGCTACACCTTC. Translating gives CAISVGSRQAGYGYTF.

A few counts support this clone. The genes are TRBV10-2 and TRBJ2-2; D gene unclear. Germline V CDR1 and CDR2: WSHSY, SAAADI. The ends were cut back, 3 bases at V and 5 bases at J, with 4 bases in the middle. This CDR3 has 12 amino acids. CDR3: CASSDGTGELFF. CDR3 in DNA: TGCGCCAGCAGTGACGGGACCGGGGAGCTGTTTTTT.

This clone was counted once. The gene calls are TRBV5-4 and TRBJ2-3, with 10 bases identical to TRBD1. In germline, CDR1 is SGHNT, CDR2 YYREEE (reference sequence). The length of the CDR3 is 15 residues. The trim removed 4 bases at V and 3 bases at J, leaving 5 bases unmatched. The CDR3 bases are TGTGCCAGCAGCCCGGGACAGGGGTTTACAGATACGCAGTATTTT. It yields the protein CASSPGQGFTDTQYF.

V is TRBV7-2 and J is TRBJ1-2, with 8 bases matching TRBD1. V trimming: 6 bases; J trimming: 3 bases; junction bases outside the gene matches: 3. Germline V gives CDR1 SGHTA, CDR2 FQGNSA. This CDR3 comprises 13 residues. The CDR3 loop is CASSPGQDYGYTF. In nucleotides, the CDR3 is TGTGCCAGCAGTCCGGGACAGGACTATGGCTACACCTTC.

This chain uses TRBV20-1 with TRBJ1-1, with 7 positions matching TRBD1. Germline-derived CDR1 and CDR2 are DFQATT and SNEGSKA (reference sequence). There are 14 residues in the CDR3. V shed 6 bases, J shed 11 bases, and the junction held 18 bases outside the gene matches. CDR3 bases: TGCAGTGCCAGTCCGGGACAGACCGGGTTTGGGGCTTTCTTT. It is translated as CSASPGQTGFGAFF.

The chain employs TRBV5-1 and TRBJ1-1, with 10 bases aligning to TRBD1. This CDR3 has 15 amino acids. Trimming at V came to 4 bases and at J to 7 bases, leaving 10 bases not matched to a gene. The germline V gene has CDR1 SGHRS and CDR2 YFSETQ. The CDR3 loop is CASSRRQGASGEAFF. Written as DNA, the CDR3 is TGCGCCAGCAGCCGTCGACAGGGGGCGTCCGGTGAAGCTTTCTTT.

The rearrangement joins TRBV9 to TRBJ1-6; the match to TRBD1 covers 9 bases. The CDR3 spans 15 residues. With V trimmed by 4 bases and J by 10 bases, 9 bases remained unmatched. Per germline, CDR1 SGDLS and CDR2 YYNGEE. The CDR3 region has the DNA TGTGCCAGCAGCCCTCGGACAGGGGACGTCTCACCCCTCCACTTT. It translates to CASSPRTGDVSPLHF.

The genes are TRBV6-4 and TRBJ2-1; 8 bases are shared with TRBD1. The CDR3 consists of 15 residues. The V and J ends lost 8 bases and 4 bases, in that order; junction bases with no gene match: 10. CDR1 and CDR2 (germline): MRHNA, SNTAGT. CDR3 region: CASQGASLTYNEQFF. In DNA form, the CDR3 reads TGTGCCAGCCAGGGGGCTAGTTTAACGTACAATGAGCAGTTCTTC.

This chain links TRBV3-1 (or the pseudogene TRBV3-2) with TRBJ1-1; the D is unclear. V was clipped by 6 bases and J by 2 bases, with 10 bases between them. The CDR3 extends over 13 amino acids. Germline assignment: CDR1 LGHDT and CDR2 YNNKEL (reference sequence). The CDR3 reads CASSLYPNTEAFF. The CDR3 coding sequence is TGTGCCAGCAGTCTATATCCTAACACTGAAGCTTTCTTT.

This sequence joins TRBV7-6 and TRBJ2-2; TRBD1 matches at 9 bases. The CDR3 length is 16 residues. Germline CDR1 reads SGHVS; CDR2 reads FNYEAQ. V was pared by 4 bases and J by 6 bases, with 9 bases of the junction left unmatched. CDR3 sequence reads: CASSSAGTGSPGELFF. The CDR3 region has the DNA TGTGCCAGCAGCTCCGCCGGGACAGGGAGTCCCGGGGAGCTGTTTTTT.

In this sample, this clone turned up once. The V and J genes are TRBV6-6 and TRBJ1-1, with 11 bases fitting TRBD1. V shed 9 bases, J shed 6 bases, and the junction held 6 bases outside the gene matches. CDR1 and CDR2 (germline): MNHNY, SVGAGI (reference sequence). The CDR3 length is 13 residues. CDR3: CASTGTGGPEAFF. CDR3 in DNA: TGTGCCAGTACCGGGACAGGGGGTCCTGAAGCTTTCTTT.

V is TRBV19 and J is TRBJ2-7; 8 nucleotides agree with TRBD1. The V gene end was trimmed by 6 bases and the J gene end by 3 bases; junction bases not matched to a gene: 10. This CDR3 is 15 amino acids long. In germline, CDR1 is LNHDA, CDR2 SQIVND (reference sequence). CDR3 nucleotide sequence: TGTGCCAGTAGACACACAGGGGGTTTGGTCTACGAGCAGTACTTC. Protein product: CASRHTGGLVYEQYF.

This clone came up a few times. V and J are TRBV7-8 and TRBJ2-7; TRBD2 agrees at 9 bases. The CDR3 is 13 residues long. Germline lookup yields CDR1 SGHVS and CDR2 FQNEAQ. The V segment lost 5 bases and the J segment 5 bases; nucleotides outside the gene matches: 4. The CDR3 DNA reads TGTGCCAGCAGCCGGACTAGCGCCCACGAGCAGTACTTC. It specifies CASSRTSAHEQYF.

The rearrangement links TRBV5-1 to TRBJ1-4; D unresolved. Trimming shortened V by 0 bases and J by 1 base, and 7 bases separated the two germline ends. In germline, CDR1 is SGHRS, CDR2 YFSETQ. The CDR3 extends over 15 amino acids. In DNA form, the CDR3 reads TGCGCCAGCAGCTTGGAGGCAGGAACTAATGAAAAACTGTTTTTT. Its translation is CASSLEAGTNEKLFF. Filled out from reference TRBV5-1 and TRBJ1-4, the complete variable domain reads KAGVTQTPRYLIKTRGQQVTLSCSPISGHRSVSWYQQTPGQGLQFLFEYFSETQRNKGNFPGRFSGRQFSNSRSEMNVSTLELGDSALYLCASSLEAGTNEKLFFGSGTQLSVL.

The rearrangement uses TRBV11-2 and TRBJ2-1; 7 positions match TRBD1. V was clipped by 5 bases and J by 6 bases; unmatched bases: 4. This CDR3 has 13 amino acids. From germline, CDR1 is SGHAT and CDR2 FQNNGV. The CDR3 loop is CASSKDRVNEQFF. CDR3 nucleotides: TGTGCCAGCAGCAAAGACAGGGTCAATGAGCAGTTCTTC. Full variable domain (rest looked up from reference TRBV11-2 and TRBJ2-1): EAGVAQSPRYKIIEKRQSVAFWCNPISGHATLYWYQQILGQGPKLLIQFQNNGVVDDSQLPKDRFSAERLKGVDSTLKIQPAKLEDSAVYLCASSKDRVNEQFFGPGTRLTVL.

The V call is TRBV21-1, the J call TRBJ2-5; the tabulated D call, TRBD2, remains unverified against the DNA. TRBV21-1 is a listed pseudogene. This CDR3 comprises 15 residues. For the CDR3, the DNA is TGTGCCAGCAGAACTAGCGGGAGGGCCCGAGAGACCCAGTACTTC. It yields the protein CASRTSGRARETQYF.

This chain uses TRBV5-1 with TRBJ2-1; the match to TRBD1 covers 8 bases. The CDR3 is made up of 13 amino acids. Germline V gene data show CDR1 as SGHRS and CDR2 as YFSETQ. After removal of 4 bases from V and 6 bases from J, the junction contained 3 bases not matched to a gene. Here the CDR3 DNA reads TGCGCCAGCAGCACAGACAGGGGCAATGAGCAGTTCTTC. Residues: CASSTDRGNEQFF.

A single count supports this clone. The CDR3 nucleotides read TGTGCCAGCTCACCACCGGCCAGGCGAGAGACCCAGTACTTC. Translating gives CASSPPARRETQYF. V gene TRBV18 combines with J gene TRBJ2-5, with unresolved D. Trimming removed 0 bases at V and 4 bases at J, with 9 bases between. The CDR3 is 14 residues long. The germline V gene has CDR1 KGHSH and CDR2 LQKENI.